The 28 T cell receptor beta chains given below trace back to one sample, sequenced in a study of blood T cell repertoires in COVID-19. Some clones are missing from TCRdb's copy, which holds only in-frame ones; the method was immunoSEQ multiplex PCR. The sample comprises hundreds of thousands of clones, nearly 90% of which are singletons, and less than 15% rests with the top ten. The sample consisted of peripheral blood. The receptors originated from a woman aged 18-29 years who had recovered from COVID-19.

This chain links TRBV28 with TRBJ2-7; D might be TRBD1 (6 bases). The CDR3 spans 14 residues. CDR1 MDHEN and CDR2 SYDVKM come from the germline V gene. V was shortened by 8 bases and J by 3 bases, with 17 bases between the two germline ends. CDR3 protein: CASAGPGHLYEQYF. In DNA, the CDR3 is TGTGCCAGCGCCGGCCCGGGACACCTCTACGAGCAGTACTTC.

The chain is built from TRBV6-2 or TRBV6-3 and TRBJ1-1; D is possibly TRBD1 (5 bases). V gave up 6 bases and J gave up 5 bases, with 7 bases separating them. Germline assignment: CDR1 MNHEY and CDR2 SVGEGT. This CDR3 is built from 11 residues. CDR3 in amino acids: CASSSGTEAFF. DNA for the CDR3: TGTGCCAGCAGCTCAGGGACTGAAGCTTTCTTT.

The CDR3 region has the DNA TGTGCCAGCAGCGACCGACTAGCGGGAACCTACGAGCAGTACTTC. Translated, it gives CASSDRLAGTYEQYF. This chain links TRBV7-6 with TRBJ2-7; 11 bases fit TRBD2. The CDR3 runs 15 residues. V lost 5 bases and J lost 2; bases outside the gene matches: 5. Germline CDR1 reads SGHVS; CDR2 reads FNYEAQ.

The chain couples TRBV4-2 to TRBJ2-1, with 12 bases identical to TRBD2. The V segment lost 1 base and the J segment 6 bases; nucleotides outside the gene matches: 10. CDR3 length: 18 amino acids. The V gene's germline CDR1 is LGHNA and CDR2 YNFKEQ. CDR3 nucleotides: TGTGCCAGCAGCCAAGGGACTAGCGGGATAGGACGGCGCAATGAGCAGTTCTTC. This translates into CASSQGTSGIGRRNEQFF.

This clone appeared once. The V gene is TRBV21-1, the J gene TRBJ1-4; TRBD1, the table's D call, lacks a check against the DNA. TRBV21-1 is a known pseudogene. The CDR3 consists of 14 residues. CDR3 residues: CARSNQGNGEKLFF. The CDR3 DNA reads TGTGCCAGGAGCAACCAGGGAAATGGTGAAAAACTGTTTTTT.

This rearrangement joins TRBV12-3 or TRBV12-4 to TRBJ2-1; D remains unclear. V was clipped by 0 bases and J by 7 bases, with 7 bases between them. This CDR3 is built from 13 residues. The CDR3 DNA is TGTGCCAGCAGTTTAGCGACCGGGAATGAGCAGTTCTTC. It specifies CASSLATGNEQFF.

The chain carries TRBV9 and TRBJ1-2, with D possibly being TRBD1 (5 bases). From germline, CDR1 is SGDLS and CDR2 YYNGEE. V lost 3 bases, J lost 1 base, and 19 bases lay in between. This CDR3 has 17 amino acids. Here the CDR3 DNA reads TGTGCCAGCAGCGCAAACCACCTGGGGACTTTTAACTATGGCTACACCTTC. Encoded protein: CASSANHLGTFNYGYTF.

This clone was found once. This rearrangement joins TRBV11-2 to TRBJ2-1, with 7 bases fitting TRBD2. The J segment lost 6 bases and the V segment lost 5 bases, leaving 13 bases of the junction unmatched. Germline loops: CDR1 SGHAT, CDR2 FQNNGV. CDR3 length: 16 amino acids. Here the CDR3 reads CASSPPGRGRGNEQFF. DNA for the CDR3: TGTGCCAGCAGCCCCCCGGGACGAGGGAGGGGCAATGAGCAGTTCTTC.

V gene TRBV19 combines with J gene TRBJ2-1; 8 nucleotides align to TRBD2. The ends lost 7 bases at V and 8 bases at J; junction bases unmatched: 10. This CDR3 region has 14 residues. Germline V gene lookup returns CDR1 LNHDA and CDR2 SQIVND (reference sequence). CDR3 in DNA: TGTGCCAGTACCACCGGGACTAGTATATATGAGCAGTTCTTC. Its protein product is CASTTGTSIYEQFF.

The V gene is TRBV28, the J gene TRBJ1-1; possible D gene TRBD1, 5 bases. This CDR3 has 12 residues. Deletions cut 4 bases from V and 8 bases from J, with 11 bases between. CDR1 is MDHEN, CDR2 SYDVKM, per germline. Here the CDR3 DNA reads TGTGCCAGCAGTTCTGGGCCAGGGGAAGCTTTCTTT. Its protein is CASSSGPGEAFF.

CDR3 coding DNA: TGTGCCAGCAGCCTAGCGCACCTGGAGTACACTGAAGCTTTCTTT. Protein product: CASSLAHLEYTEAFF. The chain combines TRBV7-3 with TRBJ1-1; D not certain. CDR3 length: 15 amino acids. Germline CDR1 SGHTA, CDR2 FQGTGA. Trimming took off 5 bases at V and 3 bases at J, with 16 bases between the two ends.

This rearrangement joins TRBV13 to TRBJ2-3, with unresolved D. V was pared by 0 bases and J by 2 bases, with 6 bases between. The CDR3 is 14 amino acids. Germline lookup yields CDR1 PRHDT and CDR2 FYEKMQ (reference sequence). In DNA, the CDR3 is TGTGCCAGCAGCTTAGGAGCCATCACAGATACGCAGTATTTT. Its translation is CASSLGAITDTQYF.

This sequence joins TRBV2 and TRBJ2-7, with 9 bases lining up with TRBD2. The CDR3 contains 15 residues. The germline CDR1 and CDR2 sequences are SNHLY and FYNNEI. Trimming removed 3 bases from V and 2 bases from J; junction bases left unmatched: 5. CDR3 amino acids: CASSDPAGGAYEQYF. CDR3 DNA sequence: TGTGCCAGCAGTGACCCAGCGGGGGGTGCCTACGAGCAGTACTTC. Full variable domain (missing parts from reference TRBV2 and TRBJ2-7): EPEVTQTPSHQVTQMGQEVILRCVPISNHLYFYWYRQILGQKVEFLVSFYNNEISEKSEIFDDQFSVERPDGSNFTLKIRSTKLEDSAMYFCASSDPAGGAYEQYFGPGTRLTVT.

This chain connects TRBV7-3 to TRBJ2-3; 8 bases map to TRBD2. Trimming at V came to 6 bases and at J to 2 bases, leaving 4 bases not matched to a gene. Germline-derived CDR1 and CDR2 are SGHTA and FQGTGA. The CDR3 consists of 14 residues. CDR3 in amino acids: CASRLAVPTDTQYF. The DNA of the CDR3 is TGTGCCAGCAGACTAGCGGTTCCCACAGATACGCAGTATTTT.

This chain connects TRBV9 to TRBJ2-7; D unresolved. Germline V gene data show CDR1 as SGDLS and CDR2 as YYNGEE. The CDR3 runs 12 residues. V lost 3 bases to trimming and J lost 3 bases, with 7 bases between them. CDR3 DNA: TGTGCCAGCAGCGGTAACGGCTACGAGCAGTACTTC. It encodes CASSGNGYEQYF. The whole variable domain, remainder taken from reference TRBV9 and TRBJ2-7, is DSGVTQTPKHLITATGQRVTLRCSPRSGDLSVYWYQQSLDQGLQFLIQYYNGEERAKGNILERFSAQQFPDLHSELNLSSLELGDSALYFCASSGNGYEQYFGPGTRLTVT.

This chain joins TRBV5-1 and TRBJ2-2, with 11 bases matching TRBD2. Per the germline V gene, CDR1 is SGHRS and CDR2 is YFSETQ. The CDR3 is 17 amino acids. Trimming at V came to 0 bases and at J to 4 bases, leaving 5 bases not matched to a gene. This chain's CDR3 is CASSLGGTSGATGELFF. DNA for the CDR3: TGCGCCAGCAGCTTGGGGGGGACTAGCGGCGCCACCGGGGAGCTGTTTTTT.

This clone was found a few times. This chain uses TRBV3-1 (or the pseudogene TRBV3-2) with TRBJ1-3; 8 bases line up with TRBD1. Germline CDR1 reads LGHDT; CDR2 reads YNNKEL (reference sequence). The CDR3 sequence is 15 residues long. The V segment lost 4 bases and the J segment 2 bases; nucleotides outside the gene matches: 4. CDR3 in DNA: TGTGCCAGCAGCCCTCAGACAGGGGCTGGAAACACCATATATTTT. Its translation is CASSPQTGAGNTIYF.

The gene calls are TRBV27 and TRBJ1-5; D unclear. Trimming stripped 7 bases from V and 10 bases from J, with 17 bases between. The CDR3 is made up of 13 amino acids. Germline CDR1 MNHEY, CDR2 SMNVEV (reference sequence). CDR3 sequence reads: CASNSGGLGPQHF. The CDR3 bases are TGTGCCAGCAATTCTGGCGGGCTGGGACCCCAGCATTTT.

The chain has TRBV19 and TRBJ2-6; D not resolved. Germline V gene data show CDR1 as LNHDA and CDR2 as SQIVND (reference sequence). The CDR3 is 15 residues long. Trimming left V 3 bases short and J 9 bases short, with 15 bases between. The CDR3 DNA follows: TGTGCCAGTAGTATTTCCACAGTCGGTGTCAACGTCCTGACTTTC. Its protein product is CASSISTVGVNVLTF.

This clone appeared once. The chain has TRBV6-5 and TRBJ2-3; 7 bases match TRBD2. The CDR3 is made up of 13 amino acids. The junction had 2 bases not matched to a gene; V was cut back by 2 bases and J by 6 bases. From germline, CDR1 is MNHEY and CDR2 SVGAGI. The CDR3 DNA follows: TGTGCCAGCAGTTACGGGAGGGCGGATACGCAGTATTTT. As protein: CASSYGRADTQYF.

The CDR3 nucleotides are TGTGCCAGCAGCGACCCATCAGGGGCCAAAAACATTCAGTACTTC. Protein sequence: CASSDPSGAKNIQYF. The chain is built from TRBV11-2 and TRBJ2-4; tentatively, D is TRBD1 (5 bases). The CDR3 has 15 residues. Deletions cut 5 bases from V and 1 base from J, with 12 bases between. In germline, CDR1 is SGHAT, CDR2 FQNNGV.

The chain combines TRBV5-1 with TRBJ1-1; 8 bases fit TRBD1. The CDR3 covers 14 residues. The V segment lost 9 bases and the J segment 5 bases; nucleotides outside the gene matches: 12. In germline, CDR1 is SGHRS, CDR2 YFSETQ. This CDR3 is CATASTGESTEAFF. The CDR3, as DNA: TGCGCCACCGCGTCGACAGGGGAAAGTACTGAAGCTTTCTTT.

The chain recombines TRBV4-2 with TRBJ1-2, with 10 positions matching TRBD1. The CDR3 loop spans 17 amino acids. Germline assignment: CDR1 LGHNA and CDR2 YNFKEQ. V lost 0 bases to trimming and J lost 0 bases; unmatched junction nucleotides: 4. The CDR3 DNA follows: TGTGCCAGCAGCCAAGATTTGACAGGGGGCTCTAACTATGGCTACACCTTC. Translated: CASSQDLTGGSNYGYTF.

The V call is TRBV7-9, the J call TRBJ2-1; D is ambiguous. The germline V gene encodes CDR1 SEHNR and CDR2 FQNEAQ (reference sequence). This CDR3 is 14 amino acids long. V gave up 7 bases and J gave up 0 bases, with 10 bases separating them. The CDR3 region has the DNA TGTGCCAGCAAACAAGCGAGCTCCTACAATGAGCAGTTCTTC. The encoded protein is CASKQASSYNEQFF.

This rearrangement joins TRBV28 to TRBJ1-4; the D is unclear. The length of the CDR3 is 13 residues. V was pared by 10 bases and J by 3 bases, with 12 bases between. Germline CDR1 MDHEN, CDR2 SYDVKM. CDR3 nucleotides: TGTGCCACCATTGGCCGATCTAATGAAAAACTGTTTTTT. It yields the protein CATIGRSNEKLFF.

V usage is TRBV4-3 and J usage is TRBJ1-1; tentative D call: TRBD1 (6 bases). The germline V and J ends were trimmed by 1 base and 0 bases, with 9 bases remaining between them. CDR1 and CDR2 from the germline V gene are LGHNA and YSLEER. The CDR3 consists of 15 residues. The CDR3 nucleotides are TGCGCCAGCAGCCAAGGGACAGTGATGAACACTGAAGCTTTCTTT. This encodes CASSQGTVMNTEAFF.

This chain links TRBV5-1 with TRBJ2-7; D gene uncertain. V shed 0 bases and J shed 0 bases, with 7 bases lying between them. There are 14 residues in the CDR3. Per the germline V gene, CDR1 is SGHRS and CDR2 is YFSETQ. The CDR3 sequence: CASSLVASSYEQYF. DNA for the CDR3: TGCGCCAGCAGCTTGGTAGCCAGCTCCTACGAGCAGTACTTC.

J is TRBJ2-3 and V is TRBV7-9; 10 bases fit TRBD2. CDR1 is SEHNR and CDR2 is FQNEAQ in the germline V gene (reference sequence). The J segment lost 2 bases and the V segment lost 4 bases, leaving 6 bases of the junction unmatched. CDR3 length equals 16 residues. The CDR3 nucleotides read TGTGCCAGCAGCTCTTTAGCGGGAGGAACCACAGATACGCAGTATTTT. The encoded protein is CASSSLAGGTTDTQYF.